What follows describes a single T cell receptor (beta chain). Its target is not known. The missing CDR3 end, 3 residues past where the read stops, is filled in from the germline J gene. Germline CDR1 is MNHEY and CDR2 is SVGEGT. Trimming removed 6 bases from V and 9 bases from J; junction bases left unmatched: 8. The length of the CDR3 is 15 residues. Clones were read by immunoSEQ multiplex PCR, and TCRdb kept only the in-frame ones, dropping some. Recorded for this sample: tens of thousands of clones. This specimen comes from a study of T cells in women clearing cervical HPV infection. Study-wide results and limits: Richness plus V gene abundances separated cases from controls with AUC roughly 0.83. Repertoire richness, not evenness, was significantly elevated in CIN3+ cases versus controls.

The sequencing sample was made of blood buffy coat. This chain joins TRBV6-2 or TRBV6-3 and TRBJ2-1; TRBD2 matches 13 bases. This clonotype was sampled from a woman between 18 and 69 years old with a cervical HPV16 infection that either progressed to CIN3+ or cleared (not recorded which). This CDR3 reads CASSPTSGRATEQFF. Partial CDR3 DNA: TGTGCCAGCAGCCCAACTAGCGGGAGGGCGACTGAG.